This T cell receptor beta chain was profiled in a study of blood T cells in healthy people across ages. Study findings and constraints: Age advanced and TCR beta diversity per million T cells fell, roughly linearly. Both higher diversity and more naive CD4+ cells marked long-lived donors when set against aged donors.

Collection of about 9.4 milliliters of peripheral blood was performed for each donor. In the case of this clonotype: Antigen specificity is unknown.

Trimming left V 6 bases short and J 8 bases short, with 20 bases between. This CDR3 region has 15 residues. The germline gives CDR1 MNHEY, CDR2 SMNVEV (reference sequence). Through a sample-barcoded 5' primer and a J-beta primer mix, a second PCR was run for roughly 7 to 11 cycles. Via MiXCR, TCRdb re-called the 5' RACE reads, giving one row per CDR3 protein. The sample lists 850,000 to 1,000,000 distinct CDR3 sequences, roughly 51% seen once, with around 21% in the top ten. The chain recombines TRBV27 with TRBJ2-1, with D possibly matching TRBD1 (6 bases). The source is a woman aged 55 to 70 in good health. Specimen: blood. The CDR3 nucleotides are TGTGCCAGCAGCCGACCCCCCACAGGGTTCGATGAGCAGTTCTTC. It translates to CASSRPPTGFDEQFF.